This section outlines one TCR beta chain sequence together with its context. The germline V gene has CDR1 SGDLS and CDR2 YYNGEE. There are 17 residues in the CDR3. The V gene lost 2 bases and the J gene lost 6 bases, with 20 bases spanning the gap. The data were taken from a study of cytomegalovirus exposure and HLA in healthy donors. PCR amplification relied on 60 Vbeta primers (plus 13 Jbeta primers). TCRdb keeps only in-frame clones here, not all; method: immunoSEQ multiplex PCR. The data hold 110,000 to 150,000 clones, with about 85% observed a single time. The receptor was isolated from a boy younger than 10 in good health and CMV-seronegative. Sequences were obtained from PBMCs. V and J are TRBV9 and TRBJ1-4; TRBD1 might be the D (6 bases). The CDR3 DNA follows: TGTGCCAGCAGCGTTGAAGACAGGATAATTTCGCATGAAAAACTGTTTTTT. Translating gives CASSVEDRIISHEKLFF.